Each of the 15 T cell receptor beta chains below was sequenced from the same sample in a study of molecular identifiers for immune sequencing clone quantification. TCRdb re-analysed the PCR reads in MiXCR, keeping a single row per CDR3 protein. The data show around 460,000 distinct CDR3 sequences, around 23% seen once. The material sequenced was naive CD8+ T cells from blood, with Jurkat cell RNA spiked in. Noted subset: FACS-sorted CD8+CD4-CCR7+CD45RA+ naive T cells. The origin of the receptors is a human donor in good health. Some libraries in this study had Jurkat cell RNA spiked in.

This clonotype was picked up many times. The V and J genes are TRBV7-8 and TRBJ2-7, with 7 bases that match TRBD1. The CDR3 consists of 14 residues. CDR1 is SGHVS, CDR2 FQNEAQ, per germline. V shed 5 bases, J shed 2 bases, and the junction held 6 bases outside the gene matches. CDR3 nucleotides: TGTGCCAGCAGCACCCGACAGGGTCCCTACGAGCAGTACTTC. Translating it yields CASSTRQGPYEQYF.

This clonotype was seen a handful of times. V gene TRBV9 combines with J gene TRBJ2-1; 14 positions agree with TRBD2. The CDR3 totals 15 residues. J was trimmed by 9 bases and V by 0 bases; bases with no gene match: 2. The germline gives CDR1 SGDLS, CDR2 YYNGEE. The CDR3 spells CASSVGTSGGSEQFF. In nucleotides, the CDR3 is TGTGCCAGCAGCGTAGGGACTAGCGGGGGGAGTGAGCAGTTCTTC.

A few counts support this clonotype. The chain employs TRBV4-3 and TRBJ2-3, with 9 bases matching TRBD2. There are 17 residues in the CDR3. V shed 0 bases, J shed 7 bases, and the junction held 11 bases outside the gene matches. CDR1 and CDR2 from the germline V gene are LGHNA and YSLEER. The chain's CDR3 is CASSQDPQRGAGNTQYF. The CDR3 DNA sequence: TGCGCCAGCAGCCAAGATCCCCAGCGGGGGGCGGGGAATACGCAGTATTTT.

There are a few counts of this clonotype. The V and J genes are TRBV7-6 and TRBJ2-1; D is undetermined. CDR3 size: 13 residues. Germline values: CDR1 SGHVS, CDR2 FNYEAQ. The ends were cut back, 1 base at V and 9 bases at J, with 10 bases in the middle. This CDR3 is CASSLGVDPEQFF. The CDR3 DNA reads TGTGCCAGCAGCTTAGGGGTAGACCCTGAGCAGTTCTTC.

In the case of this clonotype: One junction end does not reproduce the germline sequence, and a read error may be involved. The chain has TRBV7-9 and TRBJ2-1, with 16 bases identical to TRBD2. This CDR3 has 21 amino acids. Germline CDR1 SEHNR, CDR2 FQNEAQ (reference sequence). CDR3 DNA: TGTGCCAGCAGCTTAGAGCGTACCCCGGGACTAGCGGGGGGGCTGAGCAATAAGCAGTTCTTC. It translates to CASSLERTPGLAGGLSNKQFF.

The table lists this clonotype with many counts. This chain uses TRBV3-1 with TRBJ1-1; a possible D gene is TRBD1 (5 bases). The CDR3 consists of 11 residues. Trimming cost V 2 bases and J 8 bases, with 6 bases left between them. Germline lookup yields CDR1 LGHDT and CDR2 YNNKEL (reference sequence). In DNA form, the CDR3 reads TGTGCCAGCAGCCAAAGACAGGAAGCTTTCTTT. Translation: CASSQRQEAFF.

This clonotype was seen many times. V is TRBV5-4 and J is TRBJ1-1; 7 bases map to TRBD1. The CDR3 spans 14 residues. Germline V gene lookup returns CDR1 SGHNT and CDR2 YYREEE (reference sequence). With V trimmed by 5 bases and J by 0 bases, 4 bases remained unmatched. CDR3 sequence reads: CASSWDSMNTEAFF. The CDR3 DNA reads as TGTGCCAGCAGTTGGGACAGTATGAACACTGAAGCTTTCTTT.

As to this clonotype: A much larger clone differs by one base, so this may be a read error. V and J are TRBV29-1 and TRBJ2-2; D is undetermined. The CDR3 consists of 12 residues. The ends were cut back, 4 bases at V and 5 bases at J, with 8 bases in the middle. The germline V gene encodes CDR1 SQVTM and CDR2 ANQGSEA. CDR3 region: CSVAKSTGELFF. Written as DNA, the CDR3 is TGCAGCGTTGCTAAGAGTACCGGGGAGCTGTTTTTT.

The rearrangement joins TRBV6-5 to TRBJ1-3; unclear D gene. Germline values: CDR1 MNHEY, CDR2 SVGAGI. This CDR3 has 14 amino acids. With 5 bases removed from V and 2 bases from J, the gap between germline ends came to 10 bases. The CDR3, as DNA: TGTGCCAGCAGTCTTTCCCCCCCTGGAAACACCATATATTTT. Translation: CASSLSPPGNTIYF.

This clonotype was picked up many times. The rearrangement joins TRBV7-3 to TRBJ2-3; 11 bases are shared with TRBD2. The V gene's germline CDR1 is SGHTA and CDR2 FQGTGA. Losses at the gene ends were 3 bases for V and 4 bases for J; bases not matched to a gene: 3. The CDR3 consists of 15 residues. CDR3 DNA: TGTGCCAGCAGCTTTGTAGCGGGAGGGTCAGATACGCAGTATTTT. Its translation is CASSFVAGGSDTQYF.

A remark on this clonotype: An end of the junction does not agree with germline; a read error may underlie this. The chain recombines TRBV6-1 with TRBJ2-5; weak D call: TRBD2 (7 bases). The CDR3 covers 18 residues. Per the germline V gene, CDR1 is MNHNS and CDR2 is SASEGT. The CDR3 sequence: CASSGTEWGGGGQEAQYF. Written as DNA, the CDR3 is TGTGCCAGCAGTGGGACCGAGTGGGGCGGGGGCGGTCAAGAGGCCCAGTACTTC.

The V gene is TRBV13, the J gene TRBJ2-1; TRBD2 matches at 11 bases. The germline V gene encodes CDR1 PRHDT and CDR2 FYEKMQ (reference sequence). The CDR3 consists of 15 residues. Unmatched junction bases numbered 6, after V lost 2 bases and J lost 9 bases. In DNA form, the CDR3 reads TGTGCCAGCAGCTTAAGACTAGCGGGGCCTGGTGAGCAGTTCTTC. Protein sequence: CASSLRLAGPGEQFF.

This clonotype was observed a few times. As DNA, the CDR3 is TGTGCCAGTAGTACAACTCCCGGACATCTCAATAATCAGCCCCAGCATTTT. Protein sequence: CASSTTPGHLNNQPQHF. The chain links TRBV19 to TRBJ1-5; weak D call: TRBD1 (5 bases). CDR1 is LNHDA and CDR2 is SQIVND in the germline V gene (reference sequence). The CDR3 covers 17 residues. Trimming stripped 4 bases from V and 4 bases from J, with 20 bases between.

The chain recombines TRBV19 with TRBJ2-1; D is uncertain. The V end lost 9 bases, the J end lost 7 bases, and 13 bases lay between the germline ends. Germline V gives CDR1 LNHDA, CDR2 SQIVND (reference sequence). The CDR3 covers 12 residues. The CDR3 loop reads CASKVPGNEQFF. The CDR3 region has the DNA TGTGCCAGCAAGGTCCCTGGGAATGAGCAGTTCTTC.

The rearrangement joins TRBV6-5 to TRBJ1-2; D is unresolved. Germline values: CDR1 MNHEY, CDR2 SVGAGI. V gave up 0 bases and J gave up 4 bases, with 15 bases separating them. The length of the CDR3 is 16 residues. CDR3 bases: TGTGCCAGCAGTTACTCGTCTTACGGCGGCGCCTATGGCTACACCTTC. Protein product: CASSYSSYGGAYGYTF.